This is a list of T cell receptor beta chains from one sample in a study of T cell repertoires in cytomegalovirus infection. Each CDR3 protein is one row after TCRdb ran MiXCR on the reads. The sample lists under 200,000 distinct CDR3 sequences; roughly 18% were seen once. Sequencing was done on a sample of CD8+ T cells from PBMCs. The receptors stem from a human donor in good health (CMV status not recorded). Some clones in this sample may be carry-over from other donors' samples. The CDR3 runs from the conserved cysteine through the conserved F or W. The D gene is left open where the match is weak. Clone size, where shown, is once, few, many, or a class for clones that have expanded.

size	D	J	length	V	CDR3	DNA
NA	TRBD2	TRBJ2-3	17	TRBV20-1	CSARLGLAGAQPDTQYF	TGCAGTGCTAGACTCGGTTTAGCGGGGGCCCAACCAGATACGCAGTATTTT
few	NA	TRBJ2-7	12	TRBV7-9	CASSEGGAEQYF	TGTGCCAGCAGCGAAGGGGGGGCCGAGCAGTACTTC
NA	NA	TRBJ1-2	13	TRBV6-1	CASSPGSGRGYTF	TGTGCCAGCAGTCCGGGGTCGGGACGGGGCTACACCTTC
NA	NA	TRBJ1-2	12	TRBV27	CASRGAGYGYTF	TGTGCCAGCAGGGGGGCAGGCTATGGCTACACCTTC
few	NA	TRBJ2-1	14	TRBV7-2	CASSSWGPYNEQFF	TGTGCCAGCAGCTCCTGGGGTCCGTACAATGAGCAGTTCTTC
NA	TRBD1	TRBJ2-3	13	TRBV10-1	CASSRQGGDTQYF	TGCGCCAGCTCCCGACAGGGTGGAGATACGCAGTATTTT
NA	NA	TRBJ1-5	14	TRBV28	CASSLIDSNQPQHF	TGTGCCAGCAGTTTAATAGATAGCAATCAGCCCCAGCATTTT
NA	TRBD2	TRBJ2-1	17	TRBV11-2	CASSNLAGGVSYNEQFF	TGTGCCAGCAGCAATTTAGCGGGGGGAGTCTCCTACAATGAGCAGTTCTTC
NA	TRBD2	TRBJ2-5	17	TRBV7-8	CASSPTRSGRAKETQYF	TGTGCCAGCAGCCCCACGCGAAGCGGGAGGGCCAAAGAGACCCAGTACTTC
many	TRBD1	TRBJ2-1	13	TRBV28	CASFRTGGNEQFF	TGTGCCAGCTTTAGGACAGGAGGTAATGAGCAGTTCTTC
NA	NA	TRBJ2-1	15	TRBV28	CASSPGTLWGGEQFF	TGTGCCAGCAGTCCTGGGACCCTCTGGGGCGGTGAGCAGTTCTTC
NA	NA	TRBJ1-2	11	TRBV6-1	CASRTTGGYTF	TGTGCCAGCCGAACGACGGGTGGCTACACCTTC
few	NA	TRBJ2-7	12	TRBV20-1	CSARDTGYEQYF	TGCAGTGCTAGAGACACAGGGTACGAGCAGTACTTC
NA	NA	TRBJ1-1	13	TRBV11-2	CASSWGVNTEAFF	TGTGCCAGCAGCTGGGGGGTTAATACTGAAGCTTTCTTT
many	TRBD1	TRBJ2-7	16	TRBV28	CASSSPGQGESYEQYF	TGTGCCAGCAGTTCTCCCGGACAGGGGGAGTCCTACGAGCAGTACTTC
few	NA	TRBJ2-1	16	TRBV7-9	CASSPPKGRNYNEQFF	TGTGCCAGCAGCCCACCGAAGGGACGAAACTACAATGAGCAGTTCTTC
NA	NA	TRBJ1-1	15	TRBV12-3/TRBV12-4	CASTTSGPRETEAFF	TGTGCCAGCACAACTTCCGGGCCGAGGGAAACTGAAGCTTTCTTT
few	TRBD2	TRBJ2-5	15	TRBV7-6	CASSPRGGPGKTQYF	TGTGCCAGCAGCCCCCGGGGGGGGCCGGGAAAGACCCAGTACTTC
NA	NA	TRBJ2-5	15	TRBV29-1	CSVEDPKGSPKTQYF	TGCAGCGTTGAAGATCCTAAGGGGAGCCCCAAGACCCAGTACTTC
NA	NA	TRBJ2-2	10	TRBV4-3	CAAGNGELFF	TGCGCCGCCGGGAACGGGGAGCTGTTTTTT
once	TRBD1	TRBJ2-1	16	TRBV13	CASSLGRDSSNNEQFF	TGTGCCAGCAGCTTAGGCCGGGACAGCTCAAACAATGAGCAGTTCTTC
few	NA	TRBJ2-3	15	TRBV28	CASSLGKSFTDTQYF	TGTGCCAGCAGTCTGGGGAAGTCCTTCACAGATACGCAGTATTTT
few	NA	TRBJ1-1	14	TRBV7-2	CASSLAHLNTEAFF	TGTGCCAGCAGCTTAGCCCACTTGAACACTGAAGCTTTCTTT
few	NA	TRBJ2-5	13	TRBV6-1	CASSGRQGQTQYF	TGTGCCAGCAGTGGAAGGCAGGGACAGACCCAGTACTTC
few	TRBD2	TRBJ2-1	15	TRBV5-1	CASSLSSGRAAEQFF	TGCGCCAGCAGCTTGTCTAGCGGGAGGGCCGCGGAGCAGTTCTTC
NA	NA	TRBJ2-4	14	TRBV6-6	CASSYTSRKNIQYF	TGTGCCAGCAGTTACACGAGCAGAAAAAACATTCAGTACTTC
NA	NA	TRBJ1-5	14	TRBV7-9	CASSFPGGNQPQHF	TGTGCCAGCAGCTTTCCGGGAGGCAATCAGCCCCAGCATTTT
NA	TRBD1	TRBJ2-5	15	TRBV2	CASGRGGGFQETQYF	TGTGCCAGCGGACGAGGGGGCGGTTTTCAAGAGACCCAGTACTTC
NA	NA	TRBJ1-5	15	TRBV4-2	CASSQERSGGQPQHF	TGTGCCAGCAGCCAAGAAAGATCGGGGGGTCAGCCCCAGCATTTT
few	TRBD1	TRBJ1-1	13	TRBV20-1	CKIEDRLNTEAFF	TGCAAAATCGAGGACAGGTTGAACACTGAAGCTTTCTTT
NA	NA	TRBJ1-6	14	TRBV28	CASSPGPYNSPLHF	TGTGCCAGCAGCCCGGGCCCCTATAATTCACCCCTCCACTTT
NA	TRBD1	TRBJ1-1	13	TRBV14	CASSQTTGTEAFF	TGTGCCAGCAGCCAAACGACAGGGACTGAAGCTTTCTTT
few	TRBD1	TRBJ1-5	15	TRBV27	CASSSGTGGVQPQHF	TGTGCCAGCAGTTCCGGGACAGGGGGCGTTCAGCCCCAGCATTTT
NA	NA	TRBJ2-2	16	TRBV14	CASSSLRGWIAGELFF	TGTGCCAGCAGCAGCCTCCGGGGATGGATAGCCGGGGAGCTGTTTTTT
NA	TRBD1	TRBJ1-1	15	TRBV28	CASSSYRDRGIEAFF	TGTGCCAGCAGTTCCTACCGGGACAGGGGGATAGAGGCTTTCTTT
many	NA	TRBJ2-1	13	TRBV6-2/TRBV6-3	CASSRGDGDEQFF	TGTGCCAGCAGTCGAGGGGACGGGGATGAGCAGTTCTTC
few	NA	TRBJ1-1	15	TRBV7-3	CASSLELGRNTEAFF	TGTGCCAGCAGCTTAGAGCTGGGGAGGAACACTGAAGCTTTCTTT
few	TRBD1	TRBJ2-1	13	TRBV28	CASSRAWDREQFF	TGTGCCAGCAGCAGGGCTTGGGACAGGGAGCAGTTCTTC
few	NA	TRBJ2-2	13	TRBV7-2	CASSFLGAGELFF	TGTGCCAGCAGCTTTTTGGGGGCCGGGGAGCTGTTTTTT
many	NA	TRBJ2-7	13	TRBV7-9	CASSLEADYEQYF	TGTGCCAGCAGCTTAGAAGCAGATTACGAGCAGTACTTC
NA	NA	TRBJ2-3	13	TRBV7-8	CASSKIATDTQYF	TGTGCCAGCAGCAAGATAGCCACAGATACGCAGTATTTT
few	NA	TRBJ2-1	11	TRBV28	CASSFNGGQFF	TGTGCCAGCAGTTTCAATGGGGGGCAGTTCTTC
NA	TRBD1	TRBJ2-2	14	TRBV12-3/TRBV12-4	CASSSGGGTGELFF	TGTGCCAGCAGTTCAGGGGGCGGCACCGGGGAGCTGTTTTTT
few	NA	TRBJ2-1	10	TRBV7-9	CASKSGEQFF	TGTGCCAGTAAGTCCGGGGAGCAGTTCTTC
few	TRBD1	TRBJ2-1	14	TRBV27	CASSLGSGGNEQFF	TGTGCCAGCAGTTTGGGGTCAGGGGGCAATGAGCAGTTCTTC
few	TRBD2	TRBJ2-1	16	TRBV7-9	CASSGAAGGPVNEQFF	TGTGCCAGCAGCGGCGCAGCGGGGGGGCCGGTCAATGAGCAGTTCTTC
few	TRBD1	TRBJ2-4	15	TRBV12-3/TRBV12-4	CASTLRDREINIQYF	TGTGCCAGCACCCTCCGGGACAGGGAAATAAACATTCAGTACTTC
NA	NA	TRBJ2-2	13	TRBV28	CASSFVAPGELFF	TGTGCCAGCAGTTTCGTAGCGCCCGGGGAGCTGTTTTTT
few	TRBD2	TRBJ2-7	16	TRBV7-2	CASSPGTSGAPYEQYF	TGTGCCAGCAGCCCCGGGACTAGCGGAGCCCCCTACGAGCAGTACTTC
NA	NA	TRBJ2-3	15	TRBV7-6	CASSFRGAGTDTQYF	TGTGCCAGCAGCTTCCGGGGGGCTGGCACAGATACGCAGTATTTT
few	NA	TRBJ1-1	14	TRBV4-1	CASSQVFWVTEAFF	TGCGCCAGCAGCCAAGTCTTTTGGGTAACTGAAGCTTTCTTT
few	NA	TRBJ2-3	20	TRBV14	CASSGSGTDTQYWGTDTQYF	TGTGCCAGCAGCGGTAGCGGGACAGATACGCAGTATTGGGGGACAGATACGCAGTATTTT
few	NA	TRBJ2-2	17	TRBV6-2/TRBV6-3	CASRPGPSRVDTGELFF	TGTGCCAGCAGACCCGGCCCCAGTAGAGTCGACACCGGGGAGCTGTTTTTT
NA	NA	TRBJ2-7	12	TRBV28	CASFGGPYEQYF	TGTGCCAGCTTTGGGGGGCCCTACGAGCAGTACTTC
few	NA	TRBJ1-3	17	TRBV7-9	CASGNQEPQGRRNTIYF	TGTGCCAGCGGAAACCAGGAACCGCAGGGACGGCGAAACACCATATATTTT